The entry that follows covers one T cell receptor (beta chain) sequence. Antigen specificity is unknown. 13 Jbeta primers and 60 Vbeta primers were used for the PCR. The repertoire was sequenced with immunoSEQ multiplex PCR; TCRdb's copy has only in-frame clones and lacks some. Of roughly 150,000 clones listed, about 81% are singletons. This entry is derived from a study of cytomegalovirus exposure and HLA in healthy donors. Overall study results and limits: Follow-up analysis found HLA locus-dependent TCR association rates, highest for DRB1 and lowest for HLA-C. A later analysis showed HLA-associated TCR beta chains outstripping equally common others in clonal expansion.

CDR3 length: 15 amino acids. The V segment lost 1 base and the J segment 7 bases; nucleotides outside the gene matches: 6. CDR1 GTSNPN and CDR2 SVGIG come from the germline V gene (reference sequence). Sequencing input: PBMCs. The sequence was obtained from a girl aged 2-10 years in good health and CMV-seropositive. This rearrangement joins TRBV30 to TRBJ2-1; 11 nucleotides match TRBD2. In DNA form, the CDR3 reads TGTGCCTGGAGTGGACTAGCGGGATTGGGTAATGAGCAGTTCTTC. As protein: CAWSGLAGLGNEQFF.